The source of this TCR beta chain is a study of early T cells in non-severe SARS-CoV-2 infection. Study-level background: Chains from this unsorted whole-blood bulk RNA could not be paired.

One entry per CDR3 protein results from TCRdb running MiXCR on the 5' RACE reads. The sample consists of some 76,000 distinct CDR3 sequences, roughly 13% of them appearing once. The germline V gene encodes CDR1 SGHTA and CDR2 FQGNSA. Trimming took off 2 bases at V and 7 bases at J, with 9 bases between the two ends. CDR3 length: 13 residues. The chain couples TRBV7-2 to TRBJ2-1; D is uncertain. Sequencing was carried out using whole blood. The source of this sequence is an adult who was a healthcare worker with PCR-confirmed SARS-CoV-2 infection or an uninfected control (not recorded which). The CDR3 DNA follows: TGTGCCAGCAGCTTATACGCGCCGAATGAGCAGTTCTTC. Encoded protein: CASSLYAPNEQFF.